What follows are 14 T cell receptor beta chains derived from one specimen sequenced in a study of blood T cell repertoires in COVID-19. Method: immunoSEQ multiplex PCR; TCRdb's copy keeps in-frame clones and lacks some. This table holds around 130,000 clones, about 83% found once. Material: peripheral blood. The receptors were sampled from a woman between 50 and 59 years old with acute or convalescent COVID-19.

The V gene is TRBV6-5, the J gene TRBJ1-2; a weak D match, TRBD1 (6 bases). The CDR3 contains 13 residues. Trimming took 2 bases from V and 3 from J, leaving 7 bases between them. Germline V gene lookup returns CDR1 MNHEY and CDR2 SVGAGI. CDR3 sequence reads: CASSYQGHYGYTF. In nucleotides, the CDR3 is TGTGCCAGCAGTTACCAGGGGCACTATGGCTACACCTTC.

V is TRBV6-5 and J is TRBJ2-1; 8 nucleotides align to TRBD1. J was trimmed by 1 base and V by 7 bases; bases with no gene match: 6. The CDR3 covers 15 residues. Germline-derived CDR1 and CDR2 are MNHEY and SVGAGI. CDR3 sequence: CASTPQGGSYNEQFF. The CDR3 DNA reads as TGTGCCAGCACCCCACAGGGGGGTTCCTACAATGAGCAGTTCTTC.

The chain carries TRBV15 and TRBJ1-3; D is undetermined. This CDR3 is built from 15 residues. V lost 0 bases and J 2 bases, leaving 8 bases between the germline ends. Germline values: CDR1 LNHNV, CDR2 YYDKDF (reference sequence). CDR3 coding DNA: TGTGCCACCAGCAGAGATGGGCAGGCTGGAAACACCATATATTTT. Translated: CATSRDGQAGNTIYF.

The CDR3 sequence is CASTPGLAGGNEQYF. The CDR3, as DNA: TGTGCCAGTACCCCCGGGCTAGCGGGAGGTAACGAGCAGTACTTC. This chain connects TRBV19 to TRBJ2-7, with 11 positions matching TRBD2. Germline V CDR1 and CDR2: LNHDA, SQIVND (reference sequence). The V segment lost 7 bases and the J segment 5 bases; nucleotides outside the gene matches: 10. The CDR3 extends over 15 amino acids.

CDR3 DNA: TGTGCCAGCAGCCGTACTAGACAAGAGACCCAGTACTTC. It codes for CASSRTRQETQYF. The V call is TRBV11-1, the J call TRBJ2-5, with D maybe TRBD2 (5 bases). The CDR3 has 13 amino acids. The V end lost 5 bases, the J end lost 2 bases, and 9 bases lay between the germline ends. CDR1 is SGHAT, CDR2 FQDESV, per germline (reference sequence).

The chain carries TRBV7-2 and TRBJ1-1; no firm D call. The V gene lost 2 bases and the J gene lost 0 bases, with 4 bases spanning the gap. Germline CDR1 is SGHTA and CDR2 is FQGNSA. There are 13 residues in the CDR3. The CDR3: CASSLQMNTEAFF. In DNA form, the CDR3 reads TGTGCCAGCAGCTTACAGATGAACACTGAAGCTTTCTTT.

The rearrangement links TRBV6-6 to TRBJ2-3; D possibly corresponds to TRBD1 (6 bases). The V gene's germline CDR1 is MNHNY and CDR2 SVGAGI (reference sequence). V was cut by 10 bases and J by 5 bases, with 16 bases left in between. This CDR3 is built from 13 residues. CDR3 DNA sequence: TGTGCCACCAGGTGGACAGTCCAAGATACGCAGTATTTT. This sequence encodes CATRWTVQDTQYF.

This clone was counted a single time. The genes are TRBV27 and TRBJ2-3; D gene uncertain. Germline-derived CDR1 and CDR2 are MNHEY and SMNVEV (reference sequence). This CDR3 is built from 16 residues. Trimming shortened V by 5 bases and J by 1 base, and 16 bases separated the two germline ends. CDR3 sequence (DNA): TGTGCCAGCAGTCAGCAATCAGGTATCGGCACAGATACGCAGTATTTT. Translation: CASSQQSGIGTDTQYF.

The chain has TRBV27 and TRBJ1-1, with TRBD1 identical over 7 bases. V was clipped by 4 bases and J by 5 bases; unmatched bases: 4. The germline gives CDR1 MNHEY, CDR2 SMNVEV (reference sequence). The CDR3 covers 13 residues. CDR3: CASSYDRATEAFF. The DNA for the CDR3 is TGTGCCAGCAGTTATGACAGGGCGACTGAAGCTTTCTTT.

The chain links TRBV27 to TRBJ2-3, with 9 bases matching TRBD1. Losses at the gene ends were 3 bases for V and 4 bases for J; bases not matched to a gene: 14. The germline gives CDR1 MNHEY, CDR2 SMNVEV (reference sequence). The CDR3 spans 18 residues. CDR3 in DNA: TGTGCCAGCAGTTTCGAACCTCCGGGACAGGGAGCTCCAGATACGCAGTATTTT. Translating gives CASSFEPPGQGAPDTQYF.

The chain links TRBV4-3 to TRBJ1-2; the match to TRBD1 covers 9 bases. CDR3 length: 15 residues. Germline CDR1 is LGHNA and CDR2 is YSLEER. V was clipped by 4 bases and J by 4 bases; unmatched bases: 7. The CDR3 spells CASSPRTGASYGYTF. The CDR3 bases are TGCGCCAGCAGCCCCCGGACAGGGGCCTCCTATGGCTACACCTTC.

The chain links TRBV6-5 to TRBJ2-1, with D perhaps TRBD1 (5 bases). Trimming cost V 6 bases and J 5 bases, with 11 bases left between them. CDR1 is MNHEY, CDR2 SVGAGI, per germline. The CDR3 consists of 13 residues. CDR3 bases: TGTGCCAGCAGAAAGACAGCGAACAATGAGCAGTTCTTC. Protein sequence: CASRKTANNEQFF.

This clone has just a few counts. V is TRBV18 and J is TRBJ1-2; TRBD1 matches at 7 bases. CDR3 length equals 16 residues. With V trimmed by 1 base and J by 1 base, 6 bases remained unmatched. The germline V gene encodes CDR1 KGHSH and CDR2 LQKENI. CDR3 bases: TGTGCCAGCTCACCACAGGAGGGGGCATATAACTATGGCTACACCTTC. Translating gives CASSPQEGAYNYGYTF.

The chain has TRBV6-1 and TRBJ2-7; 7 bases are a match to TRBD2. The CDR3 spans 15 residues. V was clipped by 2 bases and J by 10 bases; unmatched bases: 14. The germline gives CDR1 MNHNS, CDR2 SASEGT. Here the CDR3 DNA reads TGTGCCAGCAGTGAAACCGGGACTAACCCTCGAAAACAGTACTTC. It encodes CASSETGTNPRKQYF.